Listed below are T cell receptor beta chains from one sample, sequenced in a study of T cell responses to AZD1222 COVID-19 vaccine. Sequenced by immunoSEQ multiplex PCR; TCRdb stores in-frame clones only, minus some. The top ten hold approximately 3.4% of the sample, which has approximately 200,000 clones, roughly nine tenths seen once. The material sequenced was peripheral blood, taken 28 days after the second AZD1222 dose. The receptors here all came from an adult who received the AZD1222 COVID-19 vaccine. Each CDR3 is given with its conserved first and last residue. A D gene is named only where the DNA matches it firmly.

v_gene,d_gene,j_gene,CDR3aa,CDR3nt
TRBV28,.,TRBJ1-2,CASSRQLLILYGYTF,TGTGCCAGCTCTCGACAGCTCCTTATCCTTTATGGCTACACCTTC
TRBV2,TRBD2,TRBJ2-7,CASSEEVAGGSYEQYF,TGTGCCAGCAGTGAAGAGGTAGCGGGAGGGAGCTACGAGCAGTACTTC
TRBV19,TRBD2,TRBJ2-1,CASSGPGLAGGNEQFF,TGTGCCAGTAGTGGACCGGGACTAGCGGGTGGCAATGAGCAGTTCTTC
TRBV5-4,.,TRBJ1-5,CASSLQGRQPQHF,TGTGCCAGCAGCTTGCAGGGCCGGCAGCCCCAGCATTTT
TRBV11-3,TRBD2,TRBJ2-1,CASKRGHNEQFF,TGTGCCAGCAAGCGGGGGCACAATGAGCAGTTCTTC
TRBV18,.,TRBJ1-1,CASSRSMTGGNTEAFF,TGTGCCAGCTCACGATCAATGACAGGAGGGAACACTGAAGCTTTCTTT
TRBV5-4,TRBD2,TRBJ2-3,CASSLRSSGTGDTQYF,TGTGCCAGCAGCTTGCGCTCTAGCGGGACCGGCGATACGCAGTATTTT
TRBV30,.,TRBJ1-2,CAWSVPGANYGYTF,TGTGCCTGGAGTGTCCCAGGGGCTAACTATGGCTACACCTTC
TRBV6-2/TRBV6-3,.,TRBJ1-3,CASSRQVVSGNTIYF,TGTGCCAGCAGCCGACAGGTCGTCTCTGGAAACACCATATATTTT
TRBV11-2,.,TRBJ1-6,CASSVGTNINSPLHF,TGTGCCAGCAGCGTCGGGACCAATATTAATTCACCCCTCCACTTT
TRBV5-1,.,TRBJ1-5,CASSLGDNYNQPQHF,TGCGCCAGCAGCTTGGGTGACAACTACAATCAGCCCCAGCATTTT
TRBV27,.,TRBJ2-7,CASSLGAERNYEQYF,TGTGCCAGCAGTTTAGGGGCAGAACGGAACTACGAGCAGTACTTC
TRBV30,.,TRBJ1-2,CAWSVPRGGYTF,TGTGCCTGGAGTGTACCCAGGGGCGGCTACACCTTC
TRBV18,.,TRBJ2-6,CASSPPAGSSGANVLTF,TGTGCCAGCTCACCCCCGGCGGGCAGCTCTGGGGCCAACGTCCTGACTTTC
TRBV12-3/TRBV12-4,.,TRBJ2-3,CASSFSILDTQYF,TGTGCCAGCAGTTTCAGCATCCTAGATACGCAGTATTTT
TRBV9,.,TRBJ2-6,CASSAKGGTGANVLTF,TGTGCCAGCAGCGCTAAAGGGGGGACTGGGGCCAACGTCCTGACTTTC
TRBV30,TRBD1,TRBJ1-4,CAWRKEDRGGTNEKLFF,TGTGCCTGGAGGAAAGAGGACAGGGGGGGAACTAATGAAAAACTGTTTTTT
TRBV9,TRBD2,TRBJ2-3,CASSVARGRGTDTQYF,TGTGCCAGCAGCGTAGCGCGCGGGAGGGGCACAGATACGCAGTATTTT
TRBV9,TRBD2,TRBJ2-1,CASRAGTSGYNEQFF,TGTGCCAGCAGAGCTGGGACTAGCGGCTACAATGAGCAGTTCTTC
TRBV21-1,.,TRBJ2-5,CASSKGDRPGETQYF,TGTGCCAGCAGCAAAGGCGACAGGCCGGGAGAGACCCAGTACTTC